What follows are 6 T cell receptor beta chains derived from one specimen sequenced in a study of T cell responses to AZD1222 COVID-19 vaccine. Here immunoSEQ multiplex PCR was the method, and the copy in TCRdb shows in-frame clones only, minus some. The sample has tens of thousands of clones, 89% seen once; the top ten hold approximately 9.3%. Specimen: peripheral blood, collected 28 days after the second AZD1222 dose. These receptors came from an adult who received the AZD1222 COVID-19 vaccine.

This clone was seen once. V and J are TRBV3-1 (or the pseudogene TRBV3-2) and TRBJ1-2; D is undetermined. Germline CDR1 reads LGHDT; CDR2 reads YNNKEL (reference sequence). The V and J ends lost 0 bases and 3 bases respectively, with 14 bases between them. The CDR3 contains 16 residues. CDR3 protein: CASSQDGLPAHYGYTF. The CDR3 DNA reads as TGTGCCAGCAGCCAAGATGGACTCCCCGCGCACTATGGCTACACCTTC.

The V call is TRBV11-2, the J call TRBJ1-4; D not certain. CDR1 and CDR2 from the germline V gene are SGHAT and FQNNGV. Trimming took off 5 bases at V and 8 bases at J, with 15 bases between the two ends. The CDR3 length is 14 residues. DNA of the CDR3: TGTGCCAGCAGCCTCGTTAGGGTAGGCGAAAAACTGTTTTTT. Translation: CASSLVRVGEKLFF.

This clone was found once. The chain couples TRBV19 to TRBJ2-5, with unresolved D. CDR3 length: 14 amino acids. V lost 3 bases and J lost 0, with 8 bases in between. The germline CDR1 and CDR2 sequences are LNHDA and SQIVND (reference sequence). The CDR3 DNA reads as TGTGCCAGTAGTATCTCCTGGAACCAAGAGACCCAGTACTTC. Protein product: CASSISWNQETQYF.

The rearrangement uses TRBV28 and TRBJ2-6; D may correspond to TRBD1 or TRBD2 (5 bases each). The length of the CDR3 is 17 residues. Deletions cut 4 bases from V and 2 bases from J, with 15 bases between. CDR1 MDHEN and CDR2 SYDVKM come from the germline V gene. This CDR3 reads CASSSHEGLAGANVLTF. In nucleotides, the CDR3 is TGTGCCAGCAGTTCCCACGAGGGGTTGGCTGGGGCCAACGTCCTGACTTTC.

The J gene is TRBJ2-7, the V gene TRBV4-1; D not certain. The V and J ends lost 1 base and 7 bases respectively, with 11 bases between them. CDR1 and CDR2 from the germline V gene are MGHRA and YSYEKL. The CDR3 covers 13 residues. The CDR3 DNA follows: TGCGCCAGCAGCCAAGCAATTTGGGGAGAGCAGTACGTC. This encodes CASSQAIWGEQYV.

The V gene is TRBV7-9, the J gene TRBJ2-2; 7 nucleotides match TRBD1. The CDR3 sequence is 14 residues long. Germline lookup yields CDR1 SEHNR and CDR2 FQNEAQ (reference sequence). The J segment lost 1 base and the V segment lost 4 bases, leaving 0 bases of the junction unmatched. CDR3 sequence (DNA): TGTGCCAGCAGCTCAGGGGGGAACACCGGGGAGCTGTTTTTT. Protein sequence: CASSSGGNTGELFF.